Below are 25 T cell receptor beta chains sequenced from a single sample in a study of CD8 T cells in ankylosing spondylitis. Study findings and constraints: Ankylosing spondylitis blood appeared to be characterized by a TCR beta motif of 8 or 9 highly homologous variants.

TCRdb reprocessed the 5' RACE reads with MiXCR, giving one entry per CDR3 protein. The sample lists under 450,000 distinct CDR3 sequences, roughly 18% occurring once. No antigen has been identified for these receptors. Sequencing input: blood, either unsorted or a sorted T cell fraction (not recorded which). The receptors stem from a male donor with ankylosing spondylitis.

This clonotype was recorded a few times. The genes are TRBV28 and TRBJ2-7; the D gene could be TRBD1 or TRBD2 (6 bases each). From germline, CDR1 is MDHEN and CDR2 SYDVKM. With 5 bases removed from V and 3 bases from J, the gap between germline ends came to 17 bases. This CDR3 contains 15 residues. CDR3 loop: CASSLPGATHYEQYF. DNA for the CDR3: TGTGCCAGCAGTCTTCCGGGGGCCACCCACTACGAGCAGTACTTC.

This clonotype has at least ten counts. The CDR3 here is CSARDPGMGGLTEAFF. For the CDR3, the DNA is TGCAGTGCTAGAGATCCGGGAATGGGGGGTCTGACTGAAGCTTTCTTT. The chain combines TRBV20-1 with TRBJ1-1; tentatively, D is TRBD1 (5 bases). V was clipped by 0 bases and J by 5 bases, with 19 bases between them. Germline V lookup: CDR1 DFQATT, CDR2 SNEGSKA (reference sequence). CDR3 size: 16 residues.

This clonotype was picked up many times. This rearrangement joins TRBV5-1 to TRBJ1-1, with D hard to call. The germline V gene has CDR1 SGHRS and CDR2 YFSETQ. Trimming cost V 0 bases and J 1 base, with 4 bases left between them. The CDR3 has 13 amino acids. The CDR3 bases are TGCGCCAGCAGCTTGGCGAGGAACACTGAAGCTTTCTTT. This encodes CASSLARNTEAFF.

The chain combines TRBV20-1 with TRBJ1-5, with TRBD1 identical over 7 bases. Germline CDR1 DFQATT, CDR2 SNEGSKA (reference sequence). Germline trimming cut 5 bases from V and 2 bases from J; bases unmatched to any gene: 12. The CDR3 has 16 amino acids. The CDR3 DNA is TGCAGTGCTTCAGGGCAGGGGGTAAATGGCAATCAGCCCCAGCATTTT. Amino acid sequence: CSASGQGVNGNQPQHF.

This clonotype was found many times. The chain employs TRBV7-3 and TRBJ2-7; 8 nucleotides line up with TRBD2. The junction had 8 bases not matched to a gene; V was cut back by 8 bases and J by 5 bases. This CDR3 contains 13 residues. Germline CDR1 is SGHTA and CDR2 is FQGTGA. The CDR3 nucleotides are TGTGCCAGCTCGCCGCTAGCGGGCAACGAGCAGTACTTC. It translates to CASSPLAGNEQYF. The complete variable domain, with remaining parts taken from reference TRBV7-3 and TRBJ2-7, reads GAGVSQTPSNKVTEKGKYVELRCDPISGHTALYWYRQSLGQGPEFLIYFQGTGAADDSGLPNDRFFAVRPEGSVSTLKIQRTERGDSAVYLCASSPLAGNEQYFGPGTRLTVT.

This sequence joins TRBV6-1 and TRBJ2-7; 15 bases are a match to TRBD2. Germline V CDR1 and CDR2: MNHNS, SASEGT. V dropped 6 bases and J dropped 3; count of bases not matched to a gene: 9. CDR3 length: 17 amino acids. The CDR3 protein is CASSRGLAGGTHYEQYF. The CDR3 DNA follows: TGTGCCAGCAGCAGGGGACTAGCGGGAGGTACCCACTACGAGCAGTACTTC.

In DNA, the CDR3 is TGTGCCAGCAGTTTATCGTTGCTGCGGGGGGGCTTCAATGAGCAGTTCTTC. Its translation is CASSLSLLRGGFNEQFF. The chain uses TRBV27 and TRBJ2-1; 9 positions agree with TRBD2. In germline, CDR1 is MNHEY, CDR2 SMNVEV (reference sequence). V was pared by 0 bases and J by 6 bases, with 9 bases of the junction left unmatched. The CDR3 covers 17 residues.

V is TRBV5-6 and J is TRBJ2-1; 9 bases match TRBD2. V trimming: 3 bases; J trimming: 9 bases; junction bases outside the gene matches: 1. CDR1 and CDR2 from the germline V gene are SGHDT and YYEEEE. This CDR3 is 12 amino acids long. The CDR3 loop reads CASSSTSGEQFF. The CDR3 nucleotides are TGTGCCAGCAGCTCGACTAGCGGTGAGCAGTTCTTC.

There are many counts of this clonotype. J is TRBJ1-5 and V is TRBV4-3; D unclear. CDR3 size: 14 residues. V was cut by 0 bases and J by 1 base, with 4 bases left in between. From germline, CDR1 is LGHNA and CDR2 YSLEER. This CDR3 reads CASSQDGSNQPQHF. In DNA form, the CDR3 reads TGCGCCAGCAGCCAAGATGGCAGCAATCAGCCCCAGCATTTT.

The chain links TRBV19 to TRBJ1-5; D not resolved. Germline CDR1 is LNHDA and CDR2 is SQIVND (reference sequence). The CDR3 totals 14 residues. The V gene lost 3 bases and the J gene lost 2 bases, with 8 bases spanning the gap. The CDR3 region is CASSIYKGNQPQHF. The CDR3 DNA reads as TGTGCCAGTAGTATTTACAAAGGCAATCAGCCCCAGCATTTT. Full variable domain (remainder filled in from reference TRBV19 and TRBJ1-5): DGGITQSPKYLFRKEGQNVTLSCEQNLNHDAMYWYRQDPGQGLRLIYYSQIVNDFQKGDIAEGYSVSREKKESFPLTVTSAQKNPTAFYLCASSIYKGNQPQHFGDGTRLSIL.

This clonotype was seen more than once but under ten times. The gene calls are TRBV5-6 and TRBJ1-2; TRBD1 matches 9 bases. The V and J ends lost 5 bases and 2 bases, in that order; junction bases with no gene match: 10. Germline V gene sequence: CDR1 SGHDT, CDR2 YYEEEE. This CDR3 comprises 16 residues. The CDR3 DNA is TGTGCCAGCAGTCCGGACAGGGGCGCTAAGAACTATGGCTACACCTTC. Encoded protein: CASSPDRGAKNYGYTF.

The rearrangement joins TRBV18 to TRBJ1-1; 9 bases map to TRBD1. The CDR3 runs 12 residues. Trimming took 3 bases from V and 9 from J; bases not matched to a gene: 2. Germline V CDR1 and CDR2: KGHSH, LQKENI. For the CDR3, the DNA is TGTGCCAGCTCACCCGGGACAGGGAAAGCTTTCTTT. It yields the protein CASSPGTGKAFF.

The chain combines TRBV9 with TRBJ2-7; D gene uncertain. Germline assignment: CDR1 SGDLS and CDR2 YYNGEE. The CDR3 extends over 14 amino acids. The V and J ends lost 0 bases and 3 bases respectively, with 10 bases between them. Here the CDR3 reads CASSVGPAGYEQYF. The CDR3 DNA follows: TGTGCCAGCAGCGTAGGCCCGGCAGGCTACGAGCAGTACTTC.

Only a few counts were recorded for this clonotype. The CDR3 nucleotides read TGTGCCACCAGTGATCCCCACAGGGGTTCGGAAAAACTGTTTTTT. Translating gives CATSDPHRGSEKLFF. J is TRBJ1-4 and V is TRBV24-1, with 7 bases fitting TRBD1. V was pared by 3 bases and J by 8 bases, with 8 bases of the junction left unmatched. This CDR3 is built from 15 residues. CDR1 KGHDR and CDR2 SFDVKD come from the germline V gene.

This clonotype was seen a few times. The chain combines TRBV20-1 with TRBJ2-3; unclear D gene. The CDR3 sequence is 16 residues long. Germline-derived CDR1 and CDR2 are DFQATT and SNEGSKA (reference sequence). V was clipped by 1 base and J by 0 bases, with 14 bases between them. The CDR3: CSARGLPSSSTDTQYF. CDR3 DNA sequence: TGCAGTGCTAGAGGCCTGCCGAGCTCTAGCACAGATACGCAGTATTTT.

This clonotype has at least ten counts. The V call is TRBV29-1, the J call TRBJ2-5; D gene ambiguous. CDR1 is SQVTM and CDR2 is ANQGSEA in the germline V gene. With 0 bases removed from V and 2 bases from J, the gap between germline ends came to 4 bases. This CDR3 contains 12 residues. The CDR3 DNA sequence: TGCAGCGTTGAAGACCCTCAAGAGACCCAGTACTTC. Translation gives CSVEDPQETQYF.

For the CDR3, the DNA is TGTGCCAGCAGCCAAGGGTCCCAGCTGCTTGAAGCTTTCTTT. Translated, it gives CASSQGSQLLEAFF. This chain connects TRBV3-1 to TRBJ1-1, with unresolved D. V was cut by 1 base and J by 7 bases, with 13 bases left in between. CDR1 is LGHDT and CDR2 is YNNKEL in the germline V gene (reference sequence). The CDR3 is 14 amino acids.

The count of this clonotype is one. The chain recombines TRBV7-2 with TRBJ2-3, with D unclear. Trimming left V 2 bases short and J 3 bases short, with 9 bases between. Germline V gene data show CDR1 as SGHTA and CDR2 as FQGNSA. The CDR3 runs to 14 residues. The chain's CDR3 is CASSLPPVTDTQYF. CDR3 nucleotide sequence: TGTGCCAGCAGCTTACCCCCAGTTACAGATACGCAGTATTTT.

The gene calls are TRBV10-3 and TRBJ1-2; unclear D gene. Germline values: CDR1 ENHRY, CDR2 SYGVKD. The CDR3 sequence is 14 residues long. The V end lost 3 bases, the J end lost 1 base, and 9 bases lay between the germline ends. This CDR3 is CAISDYKNNYGYTF. The DNA for the CDR3 is TGTGCCATCAGTGATTATAAGAATAACTATGGCTACACCTTC.

This clonotype was found many times. The J gene is TRBJ1-4, the V gene TRBV29-1; 7 nucleotides line up with TRBD1. The length of the CDR3 is 14 residues. The V and J ends lost 6 bases and 0 bases, in that order; junction bases with no gene match: 4. Germline V gene data show CDR1 as SQVTM and CDR2 as ANQGSEA. The CDR3 DNA is TGCAGCGTCCCAACAGGGGCAACTAATGAAAAACTGTTTTTT. It codes for CSVPTGATNEKLFF.

This clonotype has a handful of counts. This chain uses TRBV3-1 with TRBJ2-1, with 9 bases that match TRBD2. V lost 3 bases and J lost 2; bases outside the gene matches: 5. CDR3 length: 16 residues. Germline CDR1 and CDR2: LGHDT and YNNKEL (reference sequence). The CDR3 is CASSHAGGRPYNEQFF. The CDR3 bases are TGTGCCAGCAGCCATGCGGGGGGGCGCCCCTACAATGAGCAGTTCTTC.

In its sample, this clonotype was seen a few times. The gene calls are TRBV11-2 and TRBJ2-1; the match to TRBD2 covers 10 bases. The CDR3 sequence is 15 residues long. The V and J ends lost 5 bases and 3 bases, in that order; junction bases with no gene match: 4. The germline V gene encodes CDR1 SGHAT and CDR2 FQNNGV. CDR3 DNA: TGTGCCAGCAGCGCAGGACTAGCGGACTACAATGAGCAGTTCTTC. This codes for CASSAGLADYNEQFF.

This clonotype was counted a few times. The chain carries TRBV7-2 and TRBJ1-2, with D maybe TRBD1 (5 bases). The V end was cut by 3 bases, the J end by 8 bases, with 13 bases between. The germline V gene encodes CDR1 SGHTA and CDR2 FQGNSA. This CDR3 spans 13 amino acids. CDR3: CASSLITTDGYTF. The CDR3 bases are TGTGCCAGCAGCTTGATCACGACAGACGGCTACACCTTC.

The genes are TRBV29-1 and TRBJ1-4, with D hard to call. The CDR3 is made up of 12 amino acids. The germline V gene has CDR1 SQVTM and CDR2 ANQGSEA. This chain's CDR3 is CGGREGNEKLFF. In DNA form, the CDR3 reads TGCGGCGGGAGGGAGGGAAATGAAAAACTGTTTTTT.

This rearrangement joins TRBV19 to TRBJ2-1; 13 nucleotides agree with TRBD2. The CDR3 runs to 15 residues. The germline V gene encodes CDR1 LNHDA and CDR2 SQIVND (reference sequence). The ends lost 7 bases at V and 9 bases at J; junction bases unmatched: 9. The CDR3 nucleotides read TGTGCCAGTAACCCGACTAGCGGGAGGTCTAGTGAGCAGTTCTTC. Its protein is CASNPTSGRSSEQFF.